Sequencing of this TCR beta chain was carried out in a study of blood T cell repertoires in COVID-19. Across the whole study: Spain, Italy and the United States supplied samples that represented acute and convalescent COVID-19.

The CDR3 totals 13 residues. Germline V gene data show CDR1 as GTSNPN and CDR2 as SVGIG (reference sequence). The V segment lost 4 bases and the J segment 7 bases; nucleotides outside the gene matches: 3. TCRdb's table, derived via immunoSEQ multiplex PCR, lists solely in-frame clones and lacks some. The sample lists around 170,000 clones, roughly four fifths occurring once. The chain has TRBV30 and TRBJ2-3; TRBD2 agrees at 12 bases. Sequencing was carried out using PBMCs or T cells enriched from blood (not recorded which). This sequence originates from a man between 50 and 59 years old who had recovered from COVID-19. The CDR3 protein is CAWTSGGAYTQYF. The CDR3 region has the DNA TGTGCCTGGACTAGCGGGGGGGCCTATACGCAGTATTTT.